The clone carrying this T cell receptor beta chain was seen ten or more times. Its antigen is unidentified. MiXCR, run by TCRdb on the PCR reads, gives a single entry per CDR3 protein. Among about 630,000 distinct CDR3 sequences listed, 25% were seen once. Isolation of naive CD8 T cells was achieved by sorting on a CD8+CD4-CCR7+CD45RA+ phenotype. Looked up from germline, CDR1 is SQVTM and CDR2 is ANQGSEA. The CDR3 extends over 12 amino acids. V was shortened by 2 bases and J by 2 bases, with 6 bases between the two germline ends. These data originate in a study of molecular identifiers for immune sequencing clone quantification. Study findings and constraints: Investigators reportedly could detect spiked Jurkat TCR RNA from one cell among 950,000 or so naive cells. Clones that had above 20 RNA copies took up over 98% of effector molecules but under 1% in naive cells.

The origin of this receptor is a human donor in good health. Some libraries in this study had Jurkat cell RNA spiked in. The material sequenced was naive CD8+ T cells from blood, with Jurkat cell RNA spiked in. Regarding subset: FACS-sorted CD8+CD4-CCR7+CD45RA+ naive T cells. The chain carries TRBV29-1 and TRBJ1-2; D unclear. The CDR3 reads CSVEFPNYGYTF. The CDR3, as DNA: TGCAGCGTTGAATTTCCGAACTATGGCTACACCTTC.